The 22 T cell receptor beta chains presented below share a single source sample, sequenced in a study of T cell responses to AZD1222 COVID-19 vaccine. Sequenced by immunoSEQ multiplex PCR; TCRdb stores in-frame clones only, minus some. The sample yields some 180,000 clones, 91% seen once. The input for sequencing was peripheral blood, taken 28 days after the second AZD1222 dose. These receptors all stem from an adult who received the AZD1222 COVID-19 vaccine.

This chain connects TRBV9 to TRBJ2-7; D gene unclear. V gave up 0 bases and J gave up 2 bases, with 9 bases separating them. The CDR3 has 14 amino acids. Germline V lookup: CDR1 SGDLS, CDR2 YYNGEE. The CDR3 bases are TGTGCCAGCAGCGTAGGTGGCAGAACCTACGAGCAGTACTTC. Translated, it gives CASSVGGRTYEQYF.

This clone was observed a handful of times. The J gene is TRBJ1-4, the V gene TRBV19; D is undetermined. This CDR3 contains 15 residues. The V gene's germline CDR1 is LNHDA and CDR2 SQIVND (reference sequence). Trimming took off 0 bases at V and 7 bases at J, with 12 bases between the two ends. The CDR3 DNA reads as TGTGCCAGTAGTATAGAGGAGAGAATGGGTGAAAAACTGTTTTTT. Protein: CASSIEERMGEKLFF.

The chain uses TRBV4-2 and TRBJ2-5, with D perhaps matching TRBD1 (5 bases). V lost 4 bases to trimming and J lost 2 bases, with 14 bases between them. CDR3 length: 15 amino acids. Per germline, CDR1 LGHNA and CDR2 YNFKEQ. The CDR3 sequence is CASSPTVDRQETQYF. The CDR3, as DNA: TGTGCCAGCAGCCCGACAGTTGACAGACAAGAGACCCAGTACTTC.

The chain joins TRBV11-2 to TRBJ1-1, with a weak D call TRBD1 (6 bases). The CDR3 is made up of 15 amino acids. The ends were cut back, 6 bases at V and 3 bases at J, with 17 bases in the middle. Germline V gives CDR1 SGHAT, CDR2 FQNNGV. CDR3 residues: CASSRRSGQYTEAFF. The CDR3 region has the DNA TGTGCCAGCAGTCGACGGAGTGGACAGTACACTGAAGCTTTCTTT.

V gene TRBV18 combines with J gene TRBJ1-5; D not resolved. Trimming pared 4 bases from V and 8 bases from J, leaving 9 bases between. The CDR3 runs 12 residues. CDR1 KGHSH and CDR2 LQKENI come from the germline V gene. The CDR3 reads CASSLYGEPQHF. Here the CDR3 DNA reads TGTGCCAGCTCACTATACGGGGAGCCCCAGCATTTT.

The genes are TRBV12-5 and TRBJ2-1, with 7 positions matching TRBD2. This CDR3 contains 15 residues. J lost 6 bases, V lost 4 bases, and 9 bases had no gene match. In germline, CDR1 is LGHNT, CDR2 FRNRAP. The CDR3 DNA follows: TGTGCTAGTGGTTATGCTGGATGGGGGGGCAATGAGCAGTTCTTC. Its protein is CASGYAGWGGNEQFF.

The rearrangement uses TRBV18 and TRBJ2-7; tentatively, D is TRBD1 (6 bases). Germline loops: CDR1 KGHSH, CDR2 LQKENI. V lost 4 bases and J 11 bases, leaving 18 bases between the germline ends. The CDR3 consists of 13 residues. The CDR3 loop is CASSLTTDSGKYF. The CDR3 DNA reads TGTGCCAGCTCACTAACGACGGACAGTGGGAAGTACTTC.

This clone was counted between two and nine times. The chain links TRBV4-1 to TRBJ2-2; D may be TRBD2 (5 bases). Germline values: CDR1 MGHRA, CDR2 YSYEKL. There are 12 residues in the CDR3. Trimming pared 4 bases from V and 7 bases from J, leaving 7 bases between. CDR3 coding DNA: TGCGCCAGCAGCCCTAGCAGCGGGGAGCTGTTTTTT. This sequence encodes CASSPSSGELFF.

The chain joins TRBV5-1 to TRBJ2-7, with a weak D call TRBD1 (6 bases). Trimming stripped 4 bases from V and 2 bases from J, with 10 bases between. Germline-derived CDR1 and CDR2 are SGHRS and YFSETQ. This CDR3 is built from 13 residues. For the CDR3, the DNA is TGCGCCAGCAGCAAGACAGGACCCTACGAGCAGTACTTC. It is translated as CASSKTGPYEQYF.

V and J are TRBV24-1 and TRBJ1-2, with TRBD1 identical over 9 bases. CDR1 is KGHDR and CDR2 is SFDVKD in the germline V gene. This CDR3 is 12 amino acids long. Trimming took 9 bases from V and 5 from J; bases not matched to a gene: 3. The CDR3 loop is CATWDREYGYTF. As DNA, the CDR3 is TGTGCCACCTGGGACAGGGAGTATGGCTACACCTTC.

As DNA, the CDR3 is TGTGCCAGTAGTTCCCCCTCGTGGGAGGGCCGATACGAGCAGTACTTC. Protein sequence: CASSSPSWEGRYEQYF. The rearrangement uses TRBV19 and TRBJ2-7; 7 bases are a match to TRBD2. The CDR3 is 16 amino acids. Germline CDR1 LNHDA, CDR2 SQIVND (reference sequence). The ends lost 5 bases at V and 4 bases at J; junction bases unmatched: 14. Looking up the rest from reference TRBV19 and TRBJ2-7 gives the full variable domain: DGGITQSPKYLFRKEGQNVTLSCEQNLNHDAMYWYRQDPGQGLRLIYYSQIVNDFQKGDIAEGYSVSREKKESFPLTVTSAQKNPTAFYLCASSSPSWEGRYEQYFGPGTRLTVT.

The V and J genes are TRBV4-2 and TRBJ2-2, with a tentative D call TRBD2 (5 bases). This CDR3 spans 16 amino acids. V lost 0 bases, J lost 3 bases, and 11 bases lay in between. Germline V gene lookup returns CDR1 LGHNA and CDR2 YNFKEQ. CDR3 sequence: CASSQEYGLYTGELFF. The CDR3 DNA is TGTGCCAGCAGCCAAGAATACGGACTGTACACCGGGGAGCTGTTTTTT.

The chain has TRBV19 and TRBJ2-4; 10 bases match TRBD1. V shed 3 bases and J 7 bases; nucleotides not matched to a gene: 6. This CDR3 has 15 residues. The V gene's germline CDR1 is LNHDA and CDR2 SQIVND (reference sequence). CDR3: CASSMDRGRWNIQYF. The CDR3 DNA reads as TGTGCCAGTAGTATGGACAGGGGGAGGTGGAACATTCAGTACTTC.

The chain has TRBV7-8 and TRBJ1-6; 7 bases map to TRBD1. Germline lookup yields CDR1 SGHVS and CDR2 FQNEAQ. Trimming at V came to 5 bases and at J to 4 bases, leaving 2 bases not matched to a gene. This CDR3 has 14 amino acids. CDR3 loop: CASSQQGYNSPLHF. The CDR3 nucleotides read TGTGCCAGCAGCCAACAGGGGTATAATTCACCCCTCCACTTT.

This chain links TRBV6-1 with TRBJ2-2; 12 nucleotides align to TRBD2. This CDR3 has 18 amino acids. The V gene's germline CDR1 is MNHNS and CDR2 SASEGT. J was trimmed by 7 bases and V by 4 bases; bases with no gene match: 13. Here the CDR3 DNA reads TGTGCCAGCAGTGGGACTAGCGGGACCTTAAAACGGGGCGGGGAGCTGTTTTTT. This gives the protein CASSGTSGTLKRGGELFF.

Points on this clone: An end of the junction differs from the germline gene, which may be a read error. The chain combines TRBV19 with TRBJ1-1; D is perhaps TRBD1 (6 bases). The length of the CDR3 is 16 residues. In germline, CDR1 is LNHDA, CDR2 SQIVND (reference sequence). DNA for the CDR3: TGTGTCAGTAGCGAAAAAGGGGGAAGAGGGAACACTGAAGCTTTCTTT. Its protein is CVSSEKGGRGNTEAFF.

The chain joins TRBV5-1 to TRBJ2-5, with 11 bases fitting TRBD2. Per germline, CDR1 SGHRS and CDR2 YFSETQ. After removal of 3 bases from V and 1 base from J, the junction contained 11 bases not matched to a gene. The CDR3 extends over 18 amino acids. The CDR3 region has the DNA TGCGCCAGCAGCTCCTACCCAACTAGCGGGGGCAGCCAAGAGACCCAGTACTTC. Its protein product is CASSSYPTSGGSQETQYF.

The chain couples TRBV6-2 or TRBV6-3 to TRBJ1-2; D possibly corresponds to TRBD1 (6 bases). Germline values: CDR1 MNHEY, CDR2 SVGEGT. The germline V and J ends were trimmed by 6 bases and 8 bases, with 22 bases remaining between them. This CDR3 spans 15 amino acids. CDR3 DNA sequence: TGTGCCAGCAGCCCCAGAGCGGGGGCAGGAGACGGCTACACCTTC. It specifies CASSPRAGAGDGYTF.

This clone was detected many times. The CDR3 nucleotides are TGTGCCAGCAGCTTGGCCGGTCAGACTAATTCACCCCTCCACTTT. Amino acid sequence: CASSLAGQTNSPLHF. J is TRBJ1-6 and V is TRBV5-4, with D hard to call. The CDR3 loop spans 15 amino acids. Germline V gene lookup returns CDR1 SGHNT and CDR2 YYREEE (reference sequence). V dropped 0 bases and J dropped 6 bases, with 10 bases sitting between them.

Regarding this clone: In the same sample, other DNA sequences code for this CDR3. The chain has TRBV11-2 and TRBJ2-3, with 7 bases matching TRBD1. V lost 2 bases to trimming and J lost 2 bases; unmatched junction nucleotides: 4. The CDR3 has 15 amino acids. Germline CDR1 SGHAT, CDR2 FQNNGV. The CDR3 region has the DNA TGTGCCAGCAGCTTACTGACAGGGATCACAGATACGCAGTATTTT. Residues: CASSLLTGITDTQYF.

This clone was observed a single time. The chain carries TRBV4-3 and TRBJ1-6; D gene unclear. The CDR3 extends over 14 amino acids. Per germline, CDR1 LGHNA and CDR2 YSLEER. V was trimmed by 5 bases and J by 5 bases, leaving 10 bases between them. In DNA form, the CDR3 reads TGCGCCAGCAGCTACGAAGAGAATAATTCACCCCTCCACTTT. Translating it yields CASSYEENNSPLHF.

The chain employs TRBV6-5 and TRBJ1-2; D is undetermined. Germline V lookup: CDR1 MNHEY, CDR2 SVGAGI. V shed 10 bases and J shed 1 base, with 7 bases lying between them. The CDR3 has 11 amino acids. The CDR3 is CAKGVNYGYTF. The CDR3 DNA reads TGTGCCAAAGGAGTTAACTATGGCTACACCTTC.